This is a list of T cell receptor beta chains from one sample in a study of T cells expressing NK-cell markers. Each CDR3 protein gets one entry in TCRdb, which reprocessed the 5' RACE reads and gives no DNA. The listing contains about half a million distinct CDR3 sequences. The sequenced material came from blood T cells: a sorted CD56 or NKG2C T cell subset, CD4+ or CD8+ T cells, or bulk PBMC T cells (not recorded which). Receptors were obtained from a woman between 45 and 65 years old in good health. Each CDR3 is given with its conserved first and last residue.

j_gene	v_gene	CDR3aa
TRBJ1-1	TRBV20-1	CSVRPDRNTEAFF
TRBJ2-3	TRBV14	CASSQVEQRSWDTQYF
TRBJ2-1	TRBV24-1	CATGQRNEQFF
TRBJ1-3	TRBV12-3/TRBV12-4	CASSDLGRISGNTIYF
TRBJ2-3	TRBV24-1	CATSDFSRDGPTDTQYF
TRBJ1-5	TRBV20-1	CSGPRTGNQPQHF
TRBJ2-1	TRBV6-2/TRBV6-3	CASRRLAGGINEQFF
TRBJ2-1	TRBV4-1	CASSHDRGANNEQFF
TRBJ2-1	TRBV5-1	CASSLVGGTPYNEQFF
TRBJ2-2	TRBV5-1	CASSAQWSGELFF
TRBJ2-7	TRBV20-1	CSARALGPYEQYF
TRBJ2-2	TRBV7-8	CASSPRRGLAGGPGTGELFF
TRBJ2-3	TRBV10-3	CALRPEWGGDTQYF
TRBJ2-3	TRBV11-2	CASSRYGSTDTQYF
TRBJ1-3	TRBV9	CASSPTLQPGDTIYF
TRBJ2-5	TRBV6-1	CASSGLAGAQETQYF
TRBJ2-1	TRBV11-1	CASSLARVQDNEQFF
TRBJ2-1	TRBV5-8	CASSPWTGRDNEQFF
TRBJ2-1	TRBV5-1	CASSLGASGRASFFGNEQFF
TRBJ2-7	TRBV11-2	CASGLGQGAYEQYF
TRBJ2-2	TRBV12-3/TRBV12-4	CASRSRGGELFF
TRBJ2-1	TRBV20-1	CSAGTSGQQFF